These 18 T cell receptor beta chains came from one sample sequenced in a study of cytomegalovirus exposure and HLA in healthy donors. Amplification used 60 Vbeta primers and 13 Jbeta primers. Generated by immunoSEQ multiplex PCR, the TCRdb table keeps only in-frame clones and is missing some. The sample yields 150,000 or so clones, around 80% seen once. The source material was PBMCs. The receptors derive from a man aged 40-50 years in good health and CMV-seropositive.

The chain has TRBV11-2 and TRBJ1-5; 7 bases are a match to TRBD1. Looked up from germline, CDR1 is SGHAT and CDR2 is FQNNGV. This CDR3 region has 12 residues. J gave up 5 bases and V 5 bases, and 0 bases lay outside the gene matches. As DNA, the CDR3 is TGTGCCAGCAGCACAGGGGATCAGCCCCAGCATTTT. Its translation: CASSTGDQPQHF.

The genes are TRBV10-1 and TRBJ2-4; no firm D call. Germline values: CDR1 WNHNN, CDR2 SYGVQD (reference sequence). The germline V and J ends were trimmed by 3 bases and 0 bases, with 9 bases remaining between them. This CDR3 has 15 amino acids. The chain's CDR3 is CASSESRLAKNIQYF. Written as DNA, the CDR3 is TGCGCCAGCAGTGAATCGCGATTAGCCAAAAACATTCAGTACTTC.

V is TRBV5-4 and J is TRBJ2-1; 7 bases align to TRBD2. J was trimmed by 9 bases and V by 0 bases; bases with no gene match: 0. Per germline, CDR1 SGHNT and CDR2 YYREEE (reference sequence). The CDR3 contains 12 residues. CDR3 residues: CASSLGTSEQFF. The CDR3, as DNA: TGTGCCAGCAGCTTGGGGACTAGTGAGCAGTTCTTC.

This clone was detected only a few times. The V gene is TRBV7-9, the J gene TRBJ2-2; D perhaps matches TRBD1 (6 bases). Trimming took off 5 bases at V and 8 bases at J, with 18 bases between the two ends. There are 15 residues in the CDR3. Looked up from germline, CDR1 is SEHNR and CDR2 is FQNEAQ (reference sequence). The CDR3, as DNA: TGTGCCAGCAGCAGCAGGGGTCGGGGAATTGGGGAGCTGTTTTTT. Translated, it gives CASSSRGRGIGELFF.

V gene TRBV7-2 combines with J gene TRBJ1-2, with a possible D match to TRBD1 (6 bases). Germline V gene sequence: CDR1 SGHTA, CDR2 FQGNSA. The CDR3 extends over 13 amino acids. Trimming pared 7 bases from V and 6 bases from J, leaving 15 bases between. CDR3 nucleotides: TGTGCCAGCACCCTGGGTGGGGGCGATGGCTACACCTTC. It is translated as CASTLGGGDGYTF.

This rearrangement joins TRBV12-5 to TRBJ2-5; 9 bases are shared with TRBD2. With the DNA end fitting TRBJ2-7 better, the J assignment may be wrong. Germline V gene data show CDR1 as LGHNT and CDR2 as FRNRAP. The CDR3 totals 15 residues. CDR3 in amino acids: CANPALAGEPYEQYF. The CDR3 DNA sequence: TGTGCTAACCCCGCCTTAGCGGGAGAACCCTACGAGCAGTACTTC.

This chain uses TRBV7-9 with TRBJ2-1, with 9 bases aligning to TRBD1. CDR3 length equals 16 residues. Looked up from germline, CDR1 is SEHNR and CDR2 is FQNEAQ (reference sequence). V shed 6 bases and J 6 bases; nucleotides not matched to a gene: 12. The CDR3 nucleotides are TGTGCCAGCAGTTCCAGGGGGGACAGGGTCACCAATGAGCAGTTCTTC. Translating gives CASSSRGDRVTNEQFF.

The CDR3 loop is CASSDVGGARDYEQYF. Here the CDR3 DNA reads TGTGCCAGCAGTGACGTCGGCGGGGCCAGGGACTACGAGCAGTACTTC. The chain combines TRBV2 with TRBJ2-7; tentative D call: TRBD2 (6 bases). V shed 3 bases and J shed 3 bases, with 18 bases lying between them. The germline V gene has CDR1 SNHLY and CDR2 FYNNEI. The CDR3 is 16 residues long.

The chain couples TRBV19 to TRBJ2-1; 10 bases align to TRBD2. Germline lookup yields CDR1 LNHDA and CDR2 SQIVND (reference sequence). V gave up 3 bases and J gave up 7 bases; unmatched junction bases: 9. The CDR3 is made up of 16 amino acids. The DNA for the CDR3 is TGTGCCAGTAGTATCAAAGCGGGAGGGCGGACGAATGAGCAGTTCTTC. Residues: CASSIKAGGRTNEQFF.

This clone has only one observation. V usage is TRBV5-6 and J usage is TRBJ1-6; D might be TRBD1 (5 bases). Per germline, CDR1 SGHDT and CDR2 YYEEEE. The CDR3 contains 15 residues. Trimming stripped 2 bases from V and 6 bases from J, with 12 bases between. CDR3 DNA: TGTGCCAGCAGCTTACGGGGGTTCATTAATTCACCCCTCCACTTT. Protein sequence: CASSLRGFINSPLHF.

J is TRBJ2-1 and V is TRBV4-3; weak D call: TRBD2 (5 bases). The V end was cut by 0 bases, the J end by 7 bases, with 7 bases between. The length of the CDR3 is 13 residues. Germline CDR1 and CDR2: LGHNA and YSLEER. CDR3 DNA sequence: TGCGCCAGCAGCCAAGAAGGCGGGAATGAGCAGTTCTTC. Translated, it gives CASSQEGGNEQFF.

This chain uses TRBV7-9 with TRBJ2-3; no reliable D call. This CDR3 region has 14 residues. Per the germline V gene, CDR1 is SEHNR and CDR2 is FQNEAQ (reference sequence). V lost 2 bases, J lost 4 bases, and 10 bases lay in between. The CDR3 is CASSLTSVADTQYF. The CDR3 DNA is TGTGCCAGCAGCTTAACCTCCGTAGCAGATACGCAGTATTTT.

V usage is TRBV6-5 and J usage is TRBJ2-5; TRBD1 might be the D (5 bases). Germline CDR1 is MNHEY and CDR2 is SVGAGI. This CDR3 is built from 13 residues. V was trimmed by 5 bases and J by 5 bases, leaving 12 bases between them. The CDR3: CASSLPGSETQYF. DNA for the CDR3: TGTGCCAGCAGTCTCCCAGGGTCTGAGACCCAGTACTTC.

This clone has only a few counts. V and J are TRBV28 and TRBJ2-2, with D tentatively TRBD2 (7 bases). V was cut by 8 bases and J by 7 bases, with 23 bases left in between. The CDR3 has 16 residues. The V gene's germline CDR1 is MDHEN and CDR2 SYDVKM. CDR3 loop: CASRGAGAQTNGELFF. CDR3 nucleotides: TGTGCCAGCCGAGGGGCGGGGGCGCAAACCAACGGGGAGCTGTTTTTT.

This clone was counted a single time. For the CDR3, the DNA is TGTGCCAGCAGTTCTGACTTTTCCACAGATACGCAGTATTTT. Residues: CASSSDFSTDTQYF. The chain employs TRBV27 and TRBJ2-3; D unresolved. This CDR3 is built from 14 residues. V was pared by 4 bases and J by 2 bases, with 10 bases between. Germline V gene data show CDR1 as MNHEY and CDR2 as SMNVEV (reference sequence).

The rearrangement joins TRBV11-2 to TRBJ1-1; 7 bases match TRBD1. V lost 5 bases, J lost 0 bases, and 12 bases stayed unmatched. The germline V gene has CDR1 SGHAT and CDR2 FQNNGV. The CDR3 has 17 residues. The CDR3 DNA is TGTGCCAGCAGCCGCTGGGACAGTAGACCTATGAACACTGAAGCTTTCTTT. Encoded protein: CASSRWDSRPMNTEAFF. Variable domain in full (rest from reference TRBV11-2 and TRBJ1-1): EAGVAQSPRYKIIEKRQSVAFWCNPISGHATLYWYQQILGQGPKLLIQFQNNGVVDDSQLPKDRFSAERLKGVDSTLKIQPAKLEDSAVYLCASSRWDSRPMNTEAFFGQGTRLTVV.

V usage is TRBV5-5 and J usage is TRBJ2-7; D is possibly TRBD1 (6 bases). Germline assignment: CDR1 SGHKS and CDR2 YYEKEE (reference sequence). Trimming shortened V by 4 bases and J by 4 bases, and 21 bases separated the two germline ends. The CDR3 runs to 16 residues. CDR3: CASSEWTVRKGYEQYF. The CDR3 DNA reads as TGTGCCAGCAGCGAATGGACAGTGCGGAAGGGTTACGAGCAGTACTTC.

CDR3 loop: CASSSLGGFSSYNEQFF. The CDR3, as DNA: TGTGCCAGCAGCAGCCTGGGCGGGTTTAGCTCCTACAATGAGCAGTTCTTC. The chain carries TRBV5-4 and TRBJ2-1; a possible D gene is TRBD2 (5 bases). The germline V gene has CDR1 SGHNT and CDR2 YYREEE (reference sequence). The CDR3 extends over 17 amino acids. Between the trimmed V and J ends, which lost 4 bases and 0 bases, there was a span of 17 bases.